Below, one TCR beta chain is given with its context. Its antigen remains unidentified. This sample stems from a study of regulatory T cells in long-lasting Graves disease. Study-wide findings and caveats: The study found lower TCR diversity in persistent Graves' patients than in newly diagnosed ones. Having few samples may have compromised the accuracy.

The CDR3 has 15 residues. CDR1 and CDR2 (germline): MNHEY, SVGEGT. Trimming pared 2 bases from V and 0 bases from J, leaving 11 bases between. Library construction for TCR beta used iRepertoire HTBI primers and Arm-PCR of CDR3 regions. TCRdb ran MiXCR on the multiplex PCR reads and lists one entry per CDR3 protein. The table includes approximately 400,000 distinct CDR3 sequences, around 14% detected once. Time point: newly diagnosed GD, antithyroid drugs for less than 3 months. With RNA extracted from PBMCs as input, the TCR library was made. A further study also used this sample, focusing on T cells in Graves' hyperthyroidism and ophthalmopathy.

The sequence derives from a young woman with Graves disease. The chain has TRBV6-2 or TRBV6-3 and TRBJ2-7; TRBD2 might be the D (5 bases). The sample here was peripheral blood mononuclear cells (PBMCs), taken at new diagnosis, from a patient treated with antithyroid drugs. The CDR3 nucleotides are TGTGCCAGCAGTTACGGACTGCCAAGCTCCTACGAGCAGTACTTC. Translated: CASSYGLPSSYEQYF.